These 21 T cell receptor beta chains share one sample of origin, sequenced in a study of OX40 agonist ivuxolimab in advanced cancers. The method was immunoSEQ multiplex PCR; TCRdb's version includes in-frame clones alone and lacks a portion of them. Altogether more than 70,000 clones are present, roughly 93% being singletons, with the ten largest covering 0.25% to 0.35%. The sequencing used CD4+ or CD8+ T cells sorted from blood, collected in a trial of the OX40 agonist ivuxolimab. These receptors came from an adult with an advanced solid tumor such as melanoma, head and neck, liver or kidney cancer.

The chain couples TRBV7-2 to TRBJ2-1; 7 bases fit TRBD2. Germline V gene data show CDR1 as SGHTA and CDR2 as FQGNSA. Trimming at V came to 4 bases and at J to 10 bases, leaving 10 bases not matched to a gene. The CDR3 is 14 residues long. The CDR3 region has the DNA TGTGCCAGCAGCTACGGGCGCTCTAGCGGCGAGCAGTTCTTC. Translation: CASSYGRSSGEQFF.

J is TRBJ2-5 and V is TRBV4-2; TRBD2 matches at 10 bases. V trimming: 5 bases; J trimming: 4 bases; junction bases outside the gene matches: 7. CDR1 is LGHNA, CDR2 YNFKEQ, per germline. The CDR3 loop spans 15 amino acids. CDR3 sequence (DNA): TGTGCCAGCAGCTGGGGTAGCGGGAGGCCAGAGACCCAGTACTTC. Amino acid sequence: CASSWGSGRPETQYF.

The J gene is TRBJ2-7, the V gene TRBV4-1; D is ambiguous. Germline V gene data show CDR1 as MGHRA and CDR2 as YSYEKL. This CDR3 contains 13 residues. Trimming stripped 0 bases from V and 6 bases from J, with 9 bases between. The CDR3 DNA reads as TGCGCCAGCAGCCAAGAGACTGCGCTCGAGCAGTACTTC. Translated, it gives CASSQETALEQYF.

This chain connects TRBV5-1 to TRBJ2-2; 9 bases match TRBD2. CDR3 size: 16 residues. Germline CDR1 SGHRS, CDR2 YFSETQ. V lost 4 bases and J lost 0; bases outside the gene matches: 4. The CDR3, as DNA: TGCGCCAGCAGCCCGACTAGCGGAGCGAACACCGGGGAGCTGTTTTTT. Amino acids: CASSPTSGANTGELFF.

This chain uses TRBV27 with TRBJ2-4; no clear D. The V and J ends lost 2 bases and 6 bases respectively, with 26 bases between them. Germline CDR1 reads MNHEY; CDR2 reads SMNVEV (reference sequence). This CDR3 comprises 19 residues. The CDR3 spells CASSLSGRLGSVRGNIQYF. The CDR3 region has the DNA TGTGCCAGCAGTTTAAGTGGTCGGTTGGGTTCCGTTAGAGGAAACATTCAGTACTTC.

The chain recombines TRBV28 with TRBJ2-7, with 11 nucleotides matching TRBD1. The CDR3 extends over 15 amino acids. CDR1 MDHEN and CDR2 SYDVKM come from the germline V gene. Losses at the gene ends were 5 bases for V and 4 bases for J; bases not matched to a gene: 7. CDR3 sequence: CASSDPGTGGYEQYF. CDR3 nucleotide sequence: TGTGCCAGCAGTGACCCCGGGACAGGGGGATACGAGCAGTACTTC.

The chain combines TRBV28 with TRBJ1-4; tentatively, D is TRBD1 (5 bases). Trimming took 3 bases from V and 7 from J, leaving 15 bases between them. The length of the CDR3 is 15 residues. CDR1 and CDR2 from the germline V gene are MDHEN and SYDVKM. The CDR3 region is CASSFPQGLSEKLFF. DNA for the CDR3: TGTGCCAGCAGTTTCCCGCAGGGTCTGAGTGAAAAACTGTTTTTT. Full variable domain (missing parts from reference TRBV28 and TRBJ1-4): DVKVTQSSRYLVKRTGEKVFLECVQDMDHENMFWYRQDPGLGLRLIYFSYDVKMKEKGDIPEGYSVSREKKERFSLILESASTNQTSMYLCASSFPQGLSEKLFFGSGTQLSVL.

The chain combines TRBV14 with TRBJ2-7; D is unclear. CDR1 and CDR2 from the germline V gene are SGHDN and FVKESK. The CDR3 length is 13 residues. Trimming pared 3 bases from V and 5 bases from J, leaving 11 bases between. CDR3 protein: CASSHFLIDEQYF. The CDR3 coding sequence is TGTGCCAGCAGCCACTTTCTGATTGACGAGCAGTACTTC. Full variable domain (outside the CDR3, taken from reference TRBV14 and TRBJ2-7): EAGVTQFPSHSVIEKGQTVTLRCDPISGHDNLYWYRRVMGKEIKFLLHFVKESKQDESGMPNNRFLAERTGGTYSTLKVQPAELEDSGVYFCASSHFLIDEQYFGPGTRLTVT.

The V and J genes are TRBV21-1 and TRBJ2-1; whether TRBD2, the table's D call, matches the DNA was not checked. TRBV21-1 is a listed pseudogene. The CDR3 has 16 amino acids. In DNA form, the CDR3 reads TGTGCCAGCAGCAAAGATCCGCGGGGGACTTACAATGAGCAGTTCTTC. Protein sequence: CASSKDPRGTYNEQFF.

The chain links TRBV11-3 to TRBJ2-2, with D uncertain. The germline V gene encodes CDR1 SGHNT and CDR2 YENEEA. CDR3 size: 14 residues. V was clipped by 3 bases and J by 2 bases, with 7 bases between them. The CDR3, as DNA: TGTGCCAGCAGCTTGAAACGTAACACCGGGGAGCTGTTTTTT. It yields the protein CASSLKRNTGELFF.

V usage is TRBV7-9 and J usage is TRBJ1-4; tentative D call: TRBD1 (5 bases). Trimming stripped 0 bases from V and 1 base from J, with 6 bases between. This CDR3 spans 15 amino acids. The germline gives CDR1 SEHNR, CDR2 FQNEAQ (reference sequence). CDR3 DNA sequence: TGTGCCAGCAGCTTAGCGGGGCAAACTAATGAAAAACTGTTTTTT. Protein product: CASSLAGQTNEKLFF. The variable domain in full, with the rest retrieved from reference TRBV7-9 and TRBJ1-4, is DTGVSQNPRHKITKRGQNVTFRCDPISEHNRLYWYRQTLGQGPEFLTYFQNEAQLEKSRLLSDRFSAERPKGSFSTLEIQRTEQGDSAMYLCASSLAGQTNEKLFFGSGTQLSVL.

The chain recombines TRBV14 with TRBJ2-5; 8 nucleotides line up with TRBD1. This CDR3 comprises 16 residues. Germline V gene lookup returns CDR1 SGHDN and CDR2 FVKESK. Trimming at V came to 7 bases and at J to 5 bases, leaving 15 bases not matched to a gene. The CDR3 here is CASNSGSGGFSETQYF. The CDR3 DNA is TGTGCCAGCAACTCAGGGTCAGGGGGCTTTTCTGAGACCCAGTACTTC. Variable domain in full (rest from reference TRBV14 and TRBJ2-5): EAGVTQFPSHSVIEKGQTVTLRCDPISGHDNLYWYRRVMGKEIKFLLHFVKESKQDESGMPNNRFLAERTGGTYSTLKVQPAELEDSGVYFCASNSGSGGFSETQYFGPGTRLLVL.

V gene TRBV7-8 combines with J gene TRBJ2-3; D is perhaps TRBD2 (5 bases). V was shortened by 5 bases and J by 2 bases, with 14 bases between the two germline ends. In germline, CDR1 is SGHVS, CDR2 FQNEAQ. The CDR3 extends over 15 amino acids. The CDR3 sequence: CASSPPGSHTDTQYF. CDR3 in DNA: TGTGCCAGCAGCCCACCGGGATCACACACAGATACGCAGTATTTT. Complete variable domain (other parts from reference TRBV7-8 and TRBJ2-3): GAGVSQSPRYKVAKRGQDVALRCDPISGHVSLFWYQQALGQGPEFLTYFQNEAQLDKSGLPSDRFFAERPEGSVSTLKIQRTQQEDSAVYLCASSPPGSHTDTQYFGPGTRLTVL.

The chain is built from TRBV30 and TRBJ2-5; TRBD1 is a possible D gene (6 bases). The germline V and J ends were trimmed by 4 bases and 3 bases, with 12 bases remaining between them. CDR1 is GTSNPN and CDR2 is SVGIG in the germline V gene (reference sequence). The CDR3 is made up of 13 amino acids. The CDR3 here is CAWNRDTKETQYF. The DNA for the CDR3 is TGTGCCTGGAACCGGGACACTAAAGAGACCCAGTACTTC.

The chain's CDR3 is CAPSQGGGSGNEQFF. The CDR3 coding sequence is TGTGCCCCCAGCCAGGGGGGCGGGAGTGGTAATGAGCAGTTCTTC. V and J are TRBV19 and TRBJ2-1; D is tentatively TRBD1 or TRBD2 (7 bases each). Trimming pared 11 bases from V and 7 bases from J, leaving 24 bases between. CDR1 LNHDA and CDR2 SQIVND come from the germline V gene (reference sequence). The CDR3 is made up of 15 amino acids.

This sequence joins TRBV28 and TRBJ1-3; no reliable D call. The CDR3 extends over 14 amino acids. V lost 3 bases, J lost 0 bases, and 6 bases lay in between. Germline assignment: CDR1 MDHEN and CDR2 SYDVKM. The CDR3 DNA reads TGTGCCAGCAGTTTTCGGGGCTCTGGAAACACCATATATTTT. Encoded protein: CASSFRGSGNTIYF.

CDR3 sequence reads: CASSRSGTSSPTYSYEQYF. The CDR3 DNA sequence: TGTGCCAGTAGTCGTTCCGGGACTAGCTCGCCCACTTATTCCTACGAGCAGTACTTC. V and J are TRBV19 and TRBJ2-7; 9 bases agree with TRBD2. Germline assignment: CDR1 LNHDA and CDR2 SQIVND (reference sequence). This CDR3 is 19 amino acids long. Trimming at V came to 5 bases and at J to 1 base, leaving 18 bases not matched to a gene.

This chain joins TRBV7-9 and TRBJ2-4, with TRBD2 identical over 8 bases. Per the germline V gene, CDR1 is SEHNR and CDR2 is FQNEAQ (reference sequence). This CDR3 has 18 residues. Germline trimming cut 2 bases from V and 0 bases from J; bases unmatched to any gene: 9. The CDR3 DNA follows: TGTGCCAGCAGCTTATGGGGTAGCGGGAATTTAGCCAAAAACATTCAGTACTTC. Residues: CASSLWGSGNLAKNIQYF.

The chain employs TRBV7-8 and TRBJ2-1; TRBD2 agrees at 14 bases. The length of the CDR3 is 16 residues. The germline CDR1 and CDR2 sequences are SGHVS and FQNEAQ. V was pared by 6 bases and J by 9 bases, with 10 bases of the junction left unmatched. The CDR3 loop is CASRTSGLAGDSEQFF. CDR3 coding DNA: TGTGCCAGCAGGACCTCGGGACTAGCGGGAGATAGTGAGCAGTTCTTC.

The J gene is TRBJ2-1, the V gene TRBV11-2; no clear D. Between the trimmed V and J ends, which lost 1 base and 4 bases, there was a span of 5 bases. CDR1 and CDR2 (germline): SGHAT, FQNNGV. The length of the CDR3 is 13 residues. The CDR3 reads CASSLALYNEQFF. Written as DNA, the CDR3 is TGTGCCAGCAGCTTAGCCCTGTACAATGAGCAGTTCTTC.

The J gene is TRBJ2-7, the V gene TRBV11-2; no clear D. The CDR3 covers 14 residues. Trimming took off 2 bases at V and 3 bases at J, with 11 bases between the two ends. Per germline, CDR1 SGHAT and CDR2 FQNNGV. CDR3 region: CASSLHGQGYEQYF. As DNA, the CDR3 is TGTGCCAGCAGCTTACATGGCCAAGGCTACGAGCAGTACTTC.